This is a list of T cell receptor beta chains from one sample in a study of blood T cell repertoires in COVID-19. Generated by immunoSEQ multiplex PCR, the TCRdb table keeps only in-frame clones and is missing some. The profile covers approximately 180,000 clones, with roughly 87% appearing a single time and less than 1.5% taken by the ten largest. Material for sequencing was PBMCs or T cells enriched from blood (not recorded which). These receptors all come from a human donor with acute COVID-19. The donor label of this sample is uncertain. CDR3s include the opening cysteine and the closing phenylalanine or tryptophan. The D gene is left open where the match is weak. Clone size appears in some rows only: once, few, many, or a class for an expanded clone.

D	V	J	size	DNA	CDR3
.	TRBV5-1	TRBJ2-7	.	TGCGCCAGCAGCTTGGAAGGGGGATACGAGCAGTACTTC	CASSLEGGYEQYF
TRBD1	TRBV12-3/TRBV12-4	TRBJ1-2	.	TGTGCCAGCAGGGACAGGGGAATCTATGGCTACACCTTC	CASRDRGIYGYTF
TRBD2	TRBV4-3	TRBJ2-3	.	TGCGCCAGCAGCCAATACCTTGCGGGGGGTTATACGCAGTATTTT	CASSQYLAGGYTQYF
TRBD1	TRBV12-5	TRBJ2-3	.	TGTGCTAATCAGGGGGCTACAGATACGCAGTATTTT	CANQGATDTQYF
TRBD2	TRBV2	TRBJ2-1	.	TGTGCCAGCAGCCCCACGAGGGTTAGCGGGGGGAATGAGCAGTTCTTC	CASSPTRVSGGNEQFF
.	TRBV6-5	TRBJ1-4	.	TGTGCCAGCAGCCGGACAGCGGCAACTAATGAAAAACTGTTTTTT	CASSRTAATNEKLFF
.	TRBV10-3	TRBJ1-1	.	TGTGCCATCAGCCGCGGGACGGGGTCGGGAACTGAAGCTTTCTTT	CAISRGTGSGTEAFF
.	TRBV6-5	TRBJ2-2	once	TGTGCCACCCCAAGAGGAACCGGGGAGCTGTTTTTT	CATPRGTGELFF
.	TRBV9	TRBJ2-7	.	TGTGCCAGCAGCGCACAGGGTGCCCTAAACTCCTACGAGCAGTACTTC	CASSAQGALNSYEQYF
.	TRBV6-5	TRBJ1-3	.	TGTGCCAGCAGGTCCGACAGACTCTCTGGAAACACCATATATTTT	CASRSDRLSGNTIYF
TRBD1	TRBV7-9	TRBJ2-5	.	TGTGCCAGCAACCCGGGACAGGGGGCTTGGGAGACCCAGTACTTC	CASNPGQGAWETQYF
TRBD1	TRBV19	TRBJ2-7	.	TGTGCCAGTAGCCCCGGGGTAGGGGGCATCGACGAGCAGTACTTC	CASSPGVGGIDEQYF
.	TRBV6-5	TRBJ2-7	.	TGTGCCAGCAGTTATGGAGACAGGCTCTACGAGCAGTACTTC	CASSYGDRLYEQYF
.	TRBV5-6	TRBJ2-7	.	TGTGCCAGCAGCTTTAGGGGTTTGGGGGAGCAGTACTTC	CASSFRGLGEQYF
TRBD2	TRBV7-6	TRBJ2-5	.	TGTGCCAGCAGCCCAACTCATAGCGGGGGGGAGGAGACCCAGTACTTC	CASSPTHSGGEETQYF
TRBD1	TRBV7-9	TRBJ1-1	.	TGTGCCAGCAGCTTAGGAGGGGGCCCTGACCCGAACACTGAAGCTTTCTTT	CASSLGGGPDPNTEAFF
.	TRBV24-1	TRBJ1-2	.	TGTGCCACCAGTGATGGGGCCTGGAACTATGGCTACACCTTC	CATSDGAWNYGYTF
TRBD2	TRBV15	TRBJ2-2	.	TGTGCCACCAGCAGAGATGGTCTAGCGGGGGTGGGCGGGGAGCTGTTTTTT	CATSRDGLAGVGGELFF
.	TRBV19	TRBJ2-3	.	TGTGCCAGTAGCCGTTCAGATACGCAGTATTTT	CASSRSDTQYF
.	TRBV5-6	TRBJ2-7	.	TGTGCCAGCGGGGGCGCAGCCTACGAGCAGTACTTC	CASGGAAYEQYF
TRBD1	TRBV24-1	TRBJ2-1	.	TGTGCCACCAGTGATTCCTCGGGACAGCGATCGTCCTCCTACAATGAGCAGTTCTTC	CATSDSSGQRSSSYNEQFF
.	TRBV7-9	TRBJ2-2	.	TGTGCCAGCAGCTTTGTGAGAGACACCGGGGAGCTGTTTTTT	CASSFVRDTGELFF